This T cell receptor beta chain originates from a study of regulatory T cells in long-lasting Graves disease. Study-level results: Repertoires from persistent disease leaned toward TRBV28, TRBJ1-2 and TRBJ2-5. Accuracy might have suffered from few samples.

Per the germline V gene, CDR1 is SGHTA and CDR2 is FQGTGA. The CDR3 contains 14 residues. Trimming stripped 5 bases from V and 7 bases from J, with 14 bases between. iRepertoire HTBI primers and Arm-PCR of CDR3 regions built TCR beta libraries. In TCRdb, the multiplex PCR reads were re-called with MiXCR into one record per CDR3 protein. The table has a few hundred thousand distinct CDR3 sequences, around 24% seen once. In this sample, this clonotype turned up many times. Its specificity is unknown. The sample's time point: persistent/refractory GD, antithyroid drugs over 5 years with positive TRAb. TCR sequences were obtained from RNA taken from PBMCs. A blood draw put nine milliliters of peripheral blood into EDTA tubes.

The chain combines TRBV7-3 with TRBJ2-2; tentative D call: TRBD2 (6 bases). Source: peripheral blood mononuclear cells (PBMCs), taken when the disease was refractory, from a patient treated with antithyroid drugs. This receptor was obtained from a female donor with Graves disease. CDR3 residues: CASSAGHGGGELFF. As DNA, the CDR3 is TGTGCCAGCAGCGCGGGGCACGGGGGCGGGGAGCTGTTTTTT. The full variable domain, with the rest looked up from reference TRBV7-3 and TRBJ2-2, is GAGVSQTPSNKVTEKGKYVELRCDPISGHTALYWYRQSLGQGPEFLIYFQGTGAADDSGLPNDRFFAVRPEGSVSTLKIQRTERGDSAVYLCASSAGHGGGELFFGEGSRLTVL.